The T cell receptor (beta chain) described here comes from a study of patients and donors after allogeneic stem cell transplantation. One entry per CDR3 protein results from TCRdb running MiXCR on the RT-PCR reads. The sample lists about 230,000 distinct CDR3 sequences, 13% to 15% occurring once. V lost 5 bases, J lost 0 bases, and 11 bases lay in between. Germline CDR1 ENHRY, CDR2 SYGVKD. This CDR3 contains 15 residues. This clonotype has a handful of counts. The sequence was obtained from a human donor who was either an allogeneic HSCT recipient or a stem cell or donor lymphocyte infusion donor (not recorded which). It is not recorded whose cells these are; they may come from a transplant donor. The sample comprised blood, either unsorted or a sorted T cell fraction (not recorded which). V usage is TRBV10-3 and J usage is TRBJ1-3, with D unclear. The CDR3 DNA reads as TGTGCCATCAGTCCCACAGCAAACTCTGGAAACACCATATATTTT. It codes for CAISPTANSGNTIYF.